Presented here are 17 T cell receptor beta chains from one specimen sequenced in a study of blood T cell repertoires in COVID-19. TCRdb keeps only in-frame clones here, not all; method: immunoSEQ multiplex PCR. The table has some 200,000 clones, 80% to 90% seen once; the top ten hold 12%. Sequenced sample: PBMCs or T cells enriched from blood (not recorded which). These TCRs come from a middle-aged man who had recovered from COVID-19.

The chain couples TRBV18 to TRBJ2-7; the D gene is possibly TRBD1 (6 bases). V was trimmed by 2 bases and J by 0 bases, leaving 11 bases between them. CDR3 length: 15 amino acids. CDR1 and CDR2 from the germline V gene are KGHSH and LQKENI. For the CDR3, the DNA is TGTGCCAGCTCACCAGGGACATTGAGCTCCTACGAGCAGTACTTC. It translates to CASSPGTLSSYEQYF. Complete variable domain (other parts from reference TRBV18 and TRBJ2-7): NAGVMQNPRHLVRRRGQEARLRCSPMKGHSHVYWYRQLPEEGLKFMVYLQKENIIDESGMPKERFSAEFPKEGPSILRIQQVVRGDSAAYFCASSPGTLSSYEQYFGPGTRLTVT.

The chain is built from TRBV7-3 and TRBJ2-7; TRBD1 might be the D (5 bases). CDR1 and CDR2 from the germline V gene are SGHTA and FQGTGA. The CDR3 runs 15 residues. Between the trimmed V and J ends, which lost 1 base and 3 bases, there was a span of 13 bases. DNA of the CDR3: TGTGCCAGCAGCTTAAAGGGCAGGGAAGACTACGAGCAGTACGTC. As protein: CASSLKGREDYEQYV.

The chain combines TRBV10-1 with TRBJ1-3; no firm D call. CDR1 is WNHNN and CDR2 is SYGVQD in the germline V gene (reference sequence). CDR3 length: 16 residues. The V end was cut by 6 bases, the J end by 0 bases, with 15 bases between. CDR3 in DNA: TGCGCCAGCAGCCCGTCTGCAGCGTCCTCTGGAAACACCATATATTTT. Its protein product is CASSPSAASSGNTIYF.

V and J are TRBV3-1 (or the pseudogene TRBV3-2) and TRBJ1-2; TRBD1 matches 9 bases. Germline CDR1 and CDR2: LGHDT and YNNKEL (reference sequence). The CDR3 has 16 residues. With 0 bases clipped from V and 8 bases from J, the junction kept 10 bases outside the gene matches. The DNA for the CDR3 is TGTGCCAGCAGCCAAGATCTGTCGGGACAGGGAATGGGCTACACCTTC. As protein: CASSQDLSGQGMGYTF.

This clone showed up just a few times. The chain carries TRBV7-6 and TRBJ1-2, with 7 bases matching TRBD1. The CDR3 spans 15 residues. Germline assignment: CDR1 SGHVS and CDR2 FNYEAQ. V trimming: 1 base; J trimming: 6 bases; junction bases outside the gene matches: 8. In DNA, the CDR3 is TGTGCCAGCAGCTTAGACGGGGACAGCCGGGATGGCTACACCTTC. Amino acids: CASSLDGDSRDGYTF. Full variable domain (outside the CDR3, taken from reference TRBV7-6 and TRBJ1-2): GAGVSQSPRYKVTKRGQDVALRCDPISGHVSLYWYRQALGQGPEFLTYFNYEAQQDKSGLPNDRFSAERPEGSISTLTIQRTEQRDSAMYRCASSLDGDSRDGYTFGSGTRLTVV.

This clone has a handful of counts. The chain has TRBV7-9 and TRBJ1-3; D may be TRBD1 (6 bases). CDR3 length: 16 amino acids. V was cut by 3 bases and J by 0 bases, with 12 bases left in between. Germline lookup yields CDR1 SEHNR and CDR2 FQNEAQ (reference sequence). DNA for the CDR3: TGTGCCAGCAGCTTCATACAGGGCCTCTCTGGAAACACCATATATTTT. Translation gives CASSFIQGLSGNTIYF.

This rearrangement joins TRBV5-6 to TRBJ1-4; 8 bases are a match to TRBD1. Trimming took 4 bases from V and 3 from J; bases not matched to a gene: 5. The CDR3 is 15 amino acids. In germline, CDR1 is SGHDT, CDR2 YYEEEE. The CDR3 sequence is CASSLWTGPNEKLFF. DNA of the CDR3: TGTGCCAGCAGCCTGTGGACAGGGCCTAATGAAAAACTGTTTTTT. Looking up the rest from reference TRBV5-6 and TRBJ1-4 gives the full variable domain: DAGVTQSPTHLIKTRGQQVTLRCSPKSGHDTVSWYQQALGQGPQFIFQYYEEEERQRGNFPDRFSGHQFPNYSSELNVNALLLGDSALYLCASSLWTGPNEKLFFGSGTQLSVL.

The V call is TRBV3-1 (or the pseudogene TRBV3-2), the J call TRBJ2-7, with TRBD1 matching over 9 bases. V gave up 3 bases and J gave up 4 bases; unmatched junction bases: 10. CDR3 length equals 16 residues. The V gene's germline CDR1 is LGHDT and CDR2 YNNKEL (reference sequence). The CDR3 region is CASSQGRGTGNYEQYF. The DNA of the CDR3 is TGTGCCAGCAGCCAGGGGAGAGGGACAGGGAATTACGAGCAGTACTTC.

V is TRBV12-5 and J is TRBJ2-5; weak D call: TRBD1 (5 bases). Per the germline V gene, CDR1 is LGHNT and CDR2 is FRNRAP. This CDR3 is built from 14 residues. Trimming removed 1 base from V and 4 bases from J, with 10 bases in between. CDR3 sequence reads: CASGLDSRVETQYF. Here the CDR3 DNA reads TGTGCTAGTGGTTTGGACTCCAGGGTAGAGACCCAGTACTTC.

The chain couples TRBV6-5 to TRBJ1-4; D not certain. The last part of the DNA fits TRBJ2-2 better; the J call may be wrong. Per the germline V gene, CDR1 is MNHEY and CDR2 is SVGAGI. The CDR3 contains 12 residues. This CDR3 reads CASSRGPGELFF. The CDR3 DNA reads TGTGCCAGCAGTCGAGGACCAGGGGAGCTGTTTTTT.

The rearrangement joins TRBV6-5 to TRBJ2-1; D unresolved. Germline V gene sequence: CDR1 MNHEY, CDR2 SVGAGI. V shed 6 bases and J shed 0 bases, with 9 bases lying between them. This CDR3 contains 14 residues. The CDR3 region has the DNA TGTGCCAGCAGCCTTAGTACCTCCTACAATGAGCAGTTCTTC. It is translated as CASSLSTSYNEQFF.

The chain has TRBV3-1 (or the pseudogene TRBV3-2) and TRBJ2-1; D is perhaps TRBD2 (6 bases). The germline V and J ends were trimmed by 0 bases and 5 bases, with 17 bases remaining between them. The CDR3 consists of 17 residues. Germline V CDR1 and CDR2: LGHDT, YNNKEL (reference sequence). The CDR3 DNA is TGTGCCAGCAGCCAAGATCTGTCTGCGGGACCCAACAATGAGCAGTTCTTC. Protein: CASSQDLSAGPNNEQFF.

The chain couples TRBV6-7 to TRBJ2-3; TRBD2 matches at 9 bases. TRBV6-7 is classed as an ORF, of uncertain function. The length of the CDR3 is 20 residues. V was pared by 6 bases and J by 1 base, with 20 bases of the junction left unmatched. As DNA, the CDR3 is TGTGCCAGCAGGACTTTTACCCGACTAGCGGACGCGGCTGGCACAGATACGCAGTATTTT. Its protein product is CASRTFTRLADAAGTDTQYF.

This sequence joins TRBV28 and TRBJ2-3, with 9 bases identical to TRBD1. Trimming removed 2 bases from V and 0 bases from J; junction bases left unmatched: 3. CDR1 is MDHEN and CDR2 is SYDVKM in the germline V gene. The length of the CDR3 is 16 residues. Here the CDR3 DNA reads TGTGCCAGCAGTTTACCTGGGACAGGGAGCACAGATACGCAGTATTTT. It codes for CASSLPGTGSTDTQYF. Based on the CDR3 plus reference TRBV28 and TRBJ2-3, the full variable domain is DVKVTQSSRYLVKRTGEKVFLECVQDMDHENMFWYRQDPGLGLRLIYFSYDVKMKEKGDIPEGYSVSREKKERFSLILESASTNQTSMYLCASSLPGTGSTDTQYFGPGTRLTVL.

The chain joins TRBV7-9 to TRBJ2-1; 7 bases fit TRBD2. Looked up from germline, CDR1 is SEHNR and CDR2 is FQNEAQ (reference sequence). J gave up 8 bases and V 7 bases, and 17 bases lay outside the gene matches. This CDR3 is 16 amino acids long. CDR3 sequence: CASTGAAGVGVDEQFF. The CDR3 DNA reads as TGTGCCAGCACCGGTGCGGCGGGAGTGGGGGTGGATGAGCAGTTCTTC.

This chain links TRBV27 with TRBJ1-6; TRBD1 agrees at 10 bases. Germline values: CDR1 MNHEY, CDR2 SMNVEV (reference sequence). This CDR3 contains 17 residues. V dropped 2 bases and J dropped 6; count of bases not matched to a gene: 7. This CDR3 is CASSLRRTGGSNSPLHF. The CDR3, as DNA: TGTGCCAGCAGTTTAAGAAGGACAGGGGGATCTAATTCACCCCTCCACTTT.

The chain combines TRBV7-2 with TRBJ1-1; 7 bases are a match to TRBD1. The junction had 6 bases not matched to a gene; V was cut back by 3 bases and J by 5 bases. Per germline, CDR1 SGHTA and CDR2 FQGNSA. The CDR3 sequence is 14 residues long. DNA of the CDR3: TGTGCCAGCAGCTTGATGACAGGGCTTACTGAAGCTTTCTTT. Its translation: CASSLMTGLTEAFF.